This TCR beta chain stems from a study of identical twins. V gave up 0 bases and J gave up 2 bases, with 6 bases separating them. This CDR3 contains 14 residues. Germline loops: CDR1 LGHDT, CDR2 YNNKEL (reference sequence). Many counts were recorded for this clonotype. TCRdb re-derived calls from the 5' RACE reads in MiXCR, one entry per CDR3 protein. This table holds approximately 1.8 million distinct CDR3 sequences, about 32% found once. This chain links TRBV3-1 with TRBJ2-3, with D uncertain. The TCR sequence derives from a newborn girl in good health. The sample comprised cord blood. CDR3 region: CASSQEVATDTQYF. CDR3 DNA: TGTGCCAGCAGCCAAGAGGTTGCCACAGATACGCAGTATTTT.